This entry lists 20 T cell receptor beta chains sequenced from one sample in a study of shared clonotypes between healthy human individuals. Assay: immunoSEQ multiplex PCR; the TCRdb copy retains only in-frame clones and omits some. Of some 2.1 million clones in the sample, 85% to 95% are singletons; the top ten hold more than 0.1%. Sequencing input: naive CD4+ T cells sorted from blood. The sample's subset: CD45RA+ positively selected. These receptor sequences come from a man aged 18 to 30 in good health.

This clone came up once. CDR3 protein: CASSLAVQVYEQYF. Written as DNA, the CDR3 is TGTGCCAGCAGCTTAGCGGTACAGGTTTACGAGCAGTACTTC. The V gene is TRBV7-2, the J gene TRBJ2-7; tentatively, D is TRBD1 (5 bases). V gave up 0 bases and J gave up 4 bases, with 10 bases separating them. In germline, CDR1 is SGHTA, CDR2 FQGNSA. The CDR3 length is 14 residues.

This chain joins TRBV7-2 and TRBJ2-7, with TRBD2 identical over 7 bases. This CDR3 has 15 residues. CDR1 is SGHTA and CDR2 is FQGNSA in the germline V gene. The J segment lost 4 bases and the V segment lost 5 bases, leaving 11 bases of the junction unmatched. The CDR3 is CASSLGPGLGYEQYF. The CDR3, as DNA: TGTGCCAGCAGCCTAGGCCCCGGACTAGGGTACGAGCAGTACTTC.

The sample holds a few counts of this clone. The chain joins TRBV19 to TRBJ1-2, with D possibly being TRBD1 (6 bases). The CDR3 covers 14 residues. The germline V gene has CDR1 LNHDA and CDR2 SQIVND (reference sequence). Trimming stripped 8 bases from V and 4 bases from J, with 17 bases between. The CDR3 loop reads CASFSGTSGYGYTF. The CDR3 coding sequence is TGTGCCAGTTTTTCCGGGACATCCGGCTATGGCTACACCTTC.

The chain carries TRBV6-5 and TRBJ2-5, with a weak D call TRBD2 (5 bases). V lost 0 bases and J 0 bases, leaving 11 bases between the germline ends. This CDR3 spans 16 amino acids. The germline gives CDR1 MNHEY, CDR2 SVGAGI. For the CDR3, the DNA is TGTGCCAGCAGTTACTCCGGGAATTCATACCAAGAGACCCAGTACTTC. It encodes CASSYSGNSYQETQYF.

For the CDR3, the DNA is TGCAGCGCGGGGCCGGGGAGCTACGAGCAGTACTTC. It yields the protein CSAGPGSYEQYF. J is TRBJ2-7 and V is TRBV29-1; D possibly uses TRBD1 or TRBD2 (5 bases each). V was cut by 7 bases and J by 3 bases, with 13 bases left in between. The CDR3 totals 12 residues. Germline loops: CDR1 SQVTM, CDR2 ANQGSEA.

The chain is built from TRBV18 and TRBJ1-2; D remains ambiguous. The CDR3 loop spans 13 amino acids. V was clipped by 6 bases and J by 3 bases, with 11 bases between them. The V gene's germline CDR1 is KGHSH and CDR2 LQKENI. The CDR3 DNA follows: TGTGCCAGCTCGACCCGATTGGACTATGGCTACACCTTC. It is translated as CASSTRLDYGYTF.

The V gene is TRBV2, the J gene TRBJ2-7; D unclear. V lost 5 bases and J lost 5, with 10 bases in between. The CDR3 covers 12 residues. Germline-derived CDR1 and CDR2 are SNHLY and FYNNEI. The CDR3 here is CASSFSFDEQYF. CDR3 in DNA: TGTGCCAGCAGTTTCAGTTTCGACGAGCAGTACTTC.

This chain connects TRBV5-6 to TRBJ2-3; D uncertain. V lost 2 bases and J lost 1, with 8 bases in between. CDR1 is SGHDT, CDR2 YYEEEE, per germline. The CDR3 contains 14 residues. The CDR3 sequence: CASSLTVGTDTQYF. CDR3 nucleotide sequence: TGTGCCAGCAGCTTAACGGTGGGCACAGATACGCAGTATTTT. Supplemented by reference TRBV5-6 and TRBJ2-3, the full variable domain reads DAGVTQSPTHLIKTRGQQVTLRCSPKSGHDTVSWYQQALGQGPQFIFQYYEEEERQRGNFPDRFSGHQFPNYSSELNVNALLLGDSALYLCASSLTVGTDTQYFGPGTRLTVL.

The J gene is TRBJ1-6, the V gene TRBV30, with TRBD1 matching over 8 bases. J was trimmed by 6 bases and V by 4 bases; bases with no gene match: 8. The V gene's germline CDR1 is GTSNPN and CDR2 SVGIG (reference sequence). The CDR3 sequence is 15 residues long. CDR3 region: CAWNFLTGGNSPLHF. In nucleotides, the CDR3 is TGTGCCTGGAATTTTCTTACAGGGGGTAATTCACCCCTCCACTTT.

For this clone: The sample has other DNA sequences that encode this CDR3 too. This chain connects TRBV5-1 to TRBJ2-1; 12 nucleotides align to TRBD2. The V gene end was trimmed by 4 bases and the J gene end by 5 bases; junction bases not matched to a gene: 4. Germline loops: CDR1 SGHRS, CDR2 YFSETQ. The CDR3 is 15 residues long. CDR3 amino acids: CASSLGLAGNNEQFF. In DNA form, the CDR3 reads TGCGCCAGCAGCCTTGGACTAGCGGGGAACAATGAGCAGTTCTTC.

Of note for this clone: Other DNA sequences of this sample code for an identical CDR3. V gene TRBV6-6 combines with J gene TRBJ1-1; possibly TRBD1 for D (5 bases). The germline gives CDR1 MNHNY, CDR2 SVGAGI (reference sequence). The CDR3 runs 14 residues. V was pared by 0 bases and J by 1 base, with 6 bases between. CDR3 residues: CASSYSTGNTEAFF. The CDR3 bases are TGTGCCAGCAGTTACTCCACAGGGAACACTGAAGCTTTCTTT.

To note about this clone: The sample carries other DNA sequences with the same CDR3. The V and J genes are TRBV18 and TRBJ1-5, with 10 bases aligning to TRBD1. V was pared by 5 bases and J by 4 bases, with 2 bases of the junction left unmatched. This CDR3 region has 14 residues. Germline CDR1 KGHSH, CDR2 LQKENI. The CDR3 sequence is CASSSGQGNQPQHF. CDR3 DNA: TGTGCCAGCTCATCGGGACAGGGGAATCAGCCCCAGCATTTT.

The chain carries TRBV14 and TRBJ2-7; D not certain. The V end lost 2 bases, the J end lost 7 bases, and 12 bases lay between the germline ends. The CDR3 runs to 13 residues. Germline CDR1 is SGHDN and CDR2 is FVKESK. The CDR3 reads CASSQNQVGEQYF. CDR3 nucleotides: TGTGCCAGCAGCCAAAACCAAGTAGGTGAGCAGTACTTC.

The V call is TRBV7-9, the J call TRBJ2-1; D is uncertain. Trimming cost V 3 bases and J 4 bases, with 4 bases left between them. Germline CDR1 reads SEHNR; CDR2 reads FQNEAQ (reference sequence). The CDR3 length is 12 residues. CDR3 in amino acids: CASSLGYNEQFF. The CDR3 region has the DNA TGTGCCAGCAGCTTGGGATACAATGAGCAGTTCTTC.

The J gene is TRBJ2-1, the V gene TRBV7-2, with 8 bases fitting TRBD2. The V segment lost 5 bases and the J segment 11 bases; nucleotides outside the gene matches: 8. This CDR3 has 13 amino acids. The germline V gene encodes CDR1 SGHTA and CDR2 FQGNSA. The CDR3 reads CASSPGERGKQFF. CDR3 DNA sequence: TGTGCCAGCAGCCCCGGCGAGCGGGGGAAGCAGTTCTTC.

This rearrangement joins TRBV28 to TRBJ2-5, with 9 bases identical to TRBD1. The length of the CDR3 is 14 residues. From germline, CDR1 is MDHEN and CDR2 SYDVKM. The junction had 2 bases not matched to a gene; V was cut back by 5 bases and J by 1 base. Here the CDR3 DNA reads TGTGCCAGCAGTCAGGGACAGGGCCAAGAGACCCAGTACTTC. It codes for CASSQGQGQETQYF.

To note about this clone: Other DNA sequences in this sample translate to the same CDR3. The chain uses TRBV4-3 and TRBJ1-1; 7 bases fit TRBD1. Trimming took 4 bases from V and 1 from J; bases not matched to a gene: 3. This CDR3 spans 14 amino acids. Germline CDR1 and CDR2: LGHNA and YSLEER. CDR3 sequence (DNA): TGCGCCAGCAGCCGCGGGACAGCGAACACTGAAGCTTTCTTT. Protein sequence: CASSRGTANTEAFF.

The rearrangement joins TRBV7-9 to TRBJ1-2; D is ambiguous. The V end lost 5 bases, the J end lost 3 bases, and 4 bases lay between the germline ends. The V gene's germline CDR1 is SEHNR and CDR2 FQNEAQ (reference sequence). This CDR3 spans 11 amino acids. This CDR3 reads CASSTDYGYTF. The CDR3 coding sequence is TGTGCCAGCAGCACAGACTATGGCTACACCTTC.

Written as DNA, the CDR3 is TGTGCCAGCAGCTTGAGGGCGTGGGGGGGGCTTGAGACCCAGTACTTC. Its translation is CASSLRAWGGLETQYF. The chain is built from TRBV5-4 and TRBJ2-5, with D possibly TRBD2 on 7 matching bases. This CDR3 contains 16 residues. The germline gives CDR1 SGHNT, CDR2 YYREEE (reference sequence). Between the trimmed V and J ends, which lost 1 base and 5 bases, there was a span of 18 bases.

This clone was recorded once. The gene calls are TRBV27 and TRBJ2-7; D unresolved. Germline CDR1 is MNHEY and CDR2 is SMNVEV (reference sequence). This CDR3 has 13 residues. V gave up 4 bases and J gave up 0 bases, with 7 bases separating them. The CDR3 bases are TGTGCCAGCAGTTCTACCAGCTCCTACGAGCAGTACTTC. It is translated as CASSSTSSYEQYF.